These 9 T cell receptor beta chains were sequenced from one sample in a study of cytomegalovirus exposure and HLA in healthy donors. The repertoire was sequenced with immunoSEQ multiplex PCR; TCRdb's copy has only in-frame clones and lacks some. The sample includes 110,000 or so clones, 86% of them seen just once. Sequencing input: PBMCs. All receptors derive from a man between 18 and 29 years old in good health and CMV-seronegative.

The chain combines TRBV18 with TRBJ1-1, with TRBD1 as a possible D gene (6 bases). V lost 4 bases, J lost 6 bases, and 18 bases lay in between. Germline CDR1 and CDR2: KGHSH and LQKENI. There are 15 residues in the CDR3. In DNA form, the CDR3 reads TGTGCCAGCTCACAGGGGGTTGAGAGAACATCTGAAGCTTTCTTT. This codes for CASSQGVERTSEAFF.

This chain links TRBV18 with TRBJ1-1, with TRBD1 matching 10 bases. The CDR3 is 15 amino acids. Germline lookup yields CDR1 KGHSH and CDR2 LQKENI. Trimming removed 3 bases from V and 4 bases from J; junction bases left unmatched: 5. CDR3 coding DNA: TGTGCCAGCTCACCGGTACGGACAGGGGGCACTGAAGCTTTCTTT. Translation gives CASSPVRTGGTEAFF.

The V and J genes are TRBV4-1 and TRBJ1-4, with 8 bases matching TRBD1. This CDR3 region has 16 residues. Germline V gives CDR1 MGHRA, CDR2 YSYEKL. V lost 1 base to trimming and J lost 2 bases; unmatched junction nucleotides: 3. The CDR3 nucleotides are TGCGCCAGCAGCCAAGGACAGGGGACGACTAATGAAAAACTGTTTTTT. Protein product: CASSQGQGTTNEKLFF.

The V call is TRBV9, the J call TRBJ2-7; no reliable D call. This CDR3 region has 13 residues. V lost 7 bases and J 2 bases, leaving 13 bases between the germline ends. From germline, CDR1 is SGDLS and CDR2 YYNGEE. The CDR3 region has the DNA TGTGCCAGCTCCGTGGGCCCAACCTACGAGCAGTACTTC. Residues: CASSVGPTYEQYF. Looking up the rest from reference TRBV9 and TRBJ2-7 gives the full variable domain: DSGVTQTPKHLITATGQRVTLRCSPRSGDLSVYWYQQSLDQGLQFLIQYYNGEERAKGNILERFSAQQFPDLHSELNLSSLELGDSALYFCASSVGPTYEQYFGPGTRLTVT.

The chain carries TRBV30 and TRBJ2-5; 8 nucleotides agree with TRBD2. The CDR3 is 13 amino acids. CDR1 is GTSNPN and CDR2 is SVGIG in the germline V gene (reference sequence). The junction had 5 bases not matched to a gene; V was cut back by 6 bases and J by 2 bases. DNA for the CDR3: TGTGCCTGCCACGGGACTAGTCAAGAGACCCAGTACTTC. Translated: CACHGTSQETQYF.

The chain joins TRBV5-1 to TRBJ1-1; 10 nucleotides align to TRBD1. Germline V CDR1 and CDR2: SGHRS, YFSETQ. V lost 0 bases, J lost 5 bases, and 4 bases stayed unmatched. This CDR3 is 15 amino acids long. DNA for the CDR3: TGCGCCAGCAGCTTGGGACAGGGGGCGGGAACTGAAGCTTTCTTT. Its protein product is CASSLGQGAGTEAFF. Filled out from reference TRBV5-1 and TRBJ1-1, the complete variable domain reads KAGVTQTPRYLIKTRGQQVTLSCSPISGHRSVSWYQQTPGQGLQFLFEYFSETQRNKGNFPGRFSGRQFSNSRSEMNVSTLELGDSALYLCASSLGQGAGTEAFFGQGTRLTVV.

The chain couples TRBV7-9 to TRBJ1-2; a possible D gene is TRBD1 (6 bases). Per germline, CDR1 SEHNR and CDR2 FQNEAQ (reference sequence). This CDR3 region has 16 residues. The V end was cut by 3 bases, the J end by 4 bases, with 18 bases between. The CDR3 sequence: CASSLRLGAIGYGYTF. In DNA, the CDR3 is TGTGCCAGCAGCTTGAGGCTGGGGGCTATTGGCTATGGCTACACCTTC.

The chain uses TRBV7-9 and TRBJ2-2, with 10 bases that match TRBD2. This CDR3 comprises 16 residues. With V trimmed by 5 bases and J by 3 bases, 6 bases remained unmatched. From germline, CDR1 is SEHNR and CDR2 FQNEAQ (reference sequence). The CDR3 DNA is TGTGCCAGCAGCCTTGGACTAGCGGTGGACACCGGGGAGCTGTTTTTT. Protein product: CASSLGLAVDTGELFF.

The V call is TRBV6-5, the J call TRBJ1-2, with a possible D match to TRBD1 (6 bases). The V gene's germline CDR1 is MNHEY and CDR2 SVGAGI. This CDR3 region has 15 residues. Trimming stripped 6 bases from V and 4 bases from J, with 18 bases between. This CDR3 is CASRALGQQFYGYTF. DNA of the CDR3: TGTGCCAGCAGGGCCCTGGGACAACAATTCTATGGCTACACCTTC.